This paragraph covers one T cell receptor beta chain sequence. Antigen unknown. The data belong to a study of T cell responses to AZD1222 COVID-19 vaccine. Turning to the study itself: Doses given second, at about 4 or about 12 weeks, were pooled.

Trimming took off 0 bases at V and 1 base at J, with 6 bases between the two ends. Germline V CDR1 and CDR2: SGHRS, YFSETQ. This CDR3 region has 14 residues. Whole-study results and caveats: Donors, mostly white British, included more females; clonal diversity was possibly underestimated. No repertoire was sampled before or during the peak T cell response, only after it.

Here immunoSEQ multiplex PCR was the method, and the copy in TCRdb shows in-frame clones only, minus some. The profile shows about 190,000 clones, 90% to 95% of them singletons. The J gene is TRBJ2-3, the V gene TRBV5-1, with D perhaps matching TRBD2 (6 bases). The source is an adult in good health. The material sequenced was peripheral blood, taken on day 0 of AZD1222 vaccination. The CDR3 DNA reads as TGCGCCAGCAGCTTGGGCGGGGGCACAGATACGCAGTATTTT. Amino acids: CASSLGGGTDTQYF.